The 21 T cell receptor beta chains presented below share a single source sample, sequenced in a study of a mutant IDH1 vaccine in newly diagnosed glioma. Libraries were prepared by immunoSEQ multiplex PCR; TCRdb keeps only in-frame clonotypes and omits some of them. The sample shows tens of thousands of clones, 65% to 85% of them seen only once. Time point of the sample: baseline, week 1 (first vaccination visit). Treatment specified: pre-vaccination baseline after standard-of-care therapy. Sequencing used peripheral blood mononuclear cells (PBMCs), obtained from a glioma patient treated with radiotherapy, temozolomide or both. The receptors derive from a woman aged 18-29 years with glioma. Some clones in this sample may be carry-over from other donors' samples.

This chain joins TRBV18 and TRBJ1-5; D ambiguous. The CDR3 extends over 13 amino acids. V was clipped by 1 base and J by 6 bases, with 7 bases between them. Germline V gene lookup returns CDR1 KGHSH and CDR2 LQKENI. The CDR3 protein is CASSPQEGQPQHF. The CDR3, as DNA: TGTGCCAGCTCACCACAGGAGGGTCAGCCCCAGCATTTT.

The chain links TRBV6-1 to TRBJ1-1, with D unresolved. This CDR3 has 16 residues. Trimming cost V 2 bases and J 2 bases, with 15 bases left between them. From germline, CDR1 is MNHNS and CDR2 SASEGT. This chain's CDR3 is CASSERVGSLNTEAFF. As DNA, the CDR3 is TGTGCCAGCAGTGAACGTGTGGGCAGCCTAAACACTGAAGCTTTCTTT.

The V and J genes are TRBV7-2 and TRBJ2-7, with a tentative D call TRBD2 (6 bases). V was shortened by 7 bases and J by 1 base, with 11 bases between the two germline ends. Germline-derived CDR1 and CDR2 are SGHTA and FQGNSA. The CDR3 contains 13 residues. CDR3 DNA sequence: TGTGCCAGCAACGTGGGGGGTTCCTACGAGCAGTACTTC. This encodes CASNVGGSYEQYF. The full variable domain, rest sourced from reference TRBV7-2 and TRBJ2-7, is GAGVSQSPSNKVTEKGKDVELRCDPISGHTALYWYRQSLGQGLEFLIYFQGNSAPDKSGLPSDRFSAERTGGSVSTLTIQRTQQEDSAVYLCASNVGGSYEQYFGPGTRLTVT.

The chain recombines TRBV6-6 with TRBJ1-2; TRBD1 agrees at 9 bases. CDR1 is MNHNY, CDR2 SVGAGI, per germline (reference sequence). The ends lost 11 bases at V and 8 bases at J; junction bases unmatched: 9. The CDR3 runs to 12 residues. The CDR3, as DNA: TGTGCCTTACGGGACAGGGAACACGGCTACACCTTC. This codes for CALRDREHGYTF.

The CDR3 spells CSVIRQGGYNEQFF. DNA for the CDR3: TGCAGCGTTATAAGACAGGGGGGATACAATGAGCAGTTCTTC. The chain employs TRBV29-1 and TRBJ2-1; 9 positions match TRBD1. The CDR3 is made up of 14 amino acids. Germline CDR1 and CDR2: SQVTM and ANQGSEA. Germline trimming cut 5 bases from V and 4 bases from J; bases unmatched to any gene: 6.

V is TRBV6-4 and J is TRBJ2-1; 9 bases align to TRBD2. V lost 0 bases and J lost 7; bases outside the gene matches: 7. Looked up from germline, CDR1 is MRHNA and CDR2 is SNTAGT. This CDR3 has 16 residues. CDR3 residues: CASSDSGSGGSNEQFF. Written as DNA, the CDR3 is TGTGCCAGCAGTGACTCGGGTAGCGGGGGATCGAATGAGCAGTTCTTC.

This clone is a singleton in its sample. The rearrangement links TRBV19 to TRBJ1-2; D gene ambiguous. Germline-derived CDR1 and CDR2 are LNHDA and SQIVND (reference sequence). V lost 3 bases and J lost 10, with 9 bases in between. This CDR3 region has 11 residues. The CDR3 DNA sequence: TGTGCCAGTAGTATTGGTGGCCACTACACCTTC. The encoded protein is CASSIGGHYTF.

In nucleotides, the CDR3 is TGCAGCGTTGGAGGGGGGGTCACAGATACGCAGTATTTT. This gives the protein CSVGGGVTDTQYF. This chain connects TRBV29-1 to TRBJ2-3; D might be TRBD2 (7 bases). This CDR3 comprises 13 residues. The V end was cut by 4 bases, the J end by 2 bases, with 10 bases between. CDR1 and CDR2 from the germline V gene are SQVTM and ANQGSEA.

The genes are TRBV4-1 and TRBJ2-3; TRBD2 is a possible D gene (5 bases). Trimming stripped 1 base from V and 1 base from J, with 9 bases between. The germline gives CDR1 MGHRA, CDR2 YSYEKL. The CDR3 has 15 residues. The CDR3 nucleotides read TGCGCCAGCAGCCAAGGTTCCGGGGGCACAGATACGCAGTATTTT. Translating gives CASSQGSGGTDTQYF.

This rearrangement joins TRBV30 to TRBJ2-1; D remains ambiguous. The CDR3 sequence is 11 residues long. With 4 bases removed from V and 10 bases from J, the gap between germline ends came to 11 bases. Germline CDR1 is GTSNPN and CDR2 is SVGIG (reference sequence). The chain's CDR3 is CAWINFREQFF. The DNA of the CDR3 is TGTGCCTGGATAAACTTCCGAGAGCAGTTCTTC.

CDR3 protein: CASSLGQQTNEKLFF. The CDR3 DNA is TGTGCCAGCAGCCTAGGACAGCAAACTAATGAAAAACTGTTTTTT. The chain employs TRBV6-5 and TRBJ1-4; the D gene is possibly TRBD1 (6 bases). Germline lookup yields CDR1 MNHEY and CDR2 SVGAGI. Trimming took off 6 bases at V and 1 base at J, with 12 bases between the two ends. This CDR3 contains 15 residues.

The CDR3 DNA sequence: TGTGCCACCAGCAGAGATACCAGGGGAATCCACGAGCAGTACTTC. Protein product: CATSRDTRGIHEQYF. The V gene is TRBV15, the J gene TRBJ2-7; the D gene is possibly TRBD1 (6 bases). In germline, CDR1 is LNHNV, CDR2 YYDKDF (reference sequence). Trimming took off 0 bases at V and 5 bases at J, with 14 bases between the two ends. This CDR3 region has 15 residues.

V usage is TRBV29-1 and J usage is TRBJ1-1; 7 positions match TRBD1. After removal of 2 bases from V and 0 bases from J, the junction contained 3 bases not matched to a gene. The CDR3 is 14 amino acids. The germline CDR1 and CDR2 sequences are SQVTM and ANQGSEA. The CDR3 protein is CSVERGPMNTEAFF. The DNA of the CDR3 is TGCAGCGTTGAAAGGGGGCCCATGAACACTGAAGCTTTCTTT.

This clone ranks as medium-sized (0.01 to 0.1%). The chain has TRBV5-1 and TRBJ1-2; 9 bases line up with TRBD1. Germline trimming cut 2 bases from V and 6 bases from J; bases unmatched to any gene: 11. Germline V lookup: CDR1 SGHRS, CDR2 YFSETQ. The CDR3 contains 16 residues. The CDR3 DNA is TGCGCCAGCAGCTTACGGCCGGGACAGGGAGTCGATGGCTACACCTTC. Translating it yields CASSLRPGQGVDGYTF.

V usage is TRBV2 and J usage is TRBJ1-1; D remains ambiguous. The length of the CDR3 is 15 residues. CDR1 SNHLY and CDR2 FYNNEI come from the germline V gene. Between the trimmed V and J ends, which lost 4 bases and 1 base, there was a span of 13 bases. CDR3 amino acids: CASSVGIVRNTEAFF. The CDR3 DNA follows: TGTGCCAGCAGTGTGGGAATAGTCAGGAACACTGAAGCTTTCTTT.

CDR3 DNA: TGTGCCAGCAGCTTAGGGGCATCAGCCAGCTATGGCTACACCTTC. Translated, it gives CASSLGASASYGYTF. The chain recombines TRBV7-8 with TRBJ1-2; unclear D gene. The CDR3 is 15 amino acids. V lost 1 base and J 4 bases, leaving 13 bases between the germline ends. Germline V gene lookup returns CDR1 SGHVS and CDR2 FQNEAQ.

This chain joins TRBV2 and TRBJ2-3, with D possibly being TRBD1 (6 bases). In germline, CDR1 is SNHLY, CDR2 FYNNEI. Trimming took 4 bases from V and 4 from J, leaving 15 bases between them. The CDR3 has 15 residues. The CDR3 DNA reads TGTGCCAGCAGTGGGACAGCCCGTTCCGCAGATACGCAGTATTTT. This translates into CASSGTARSADTQYF.

In DNA, the CDR3 is TGTGCCAGCAGCTTTCAGGGTTCCGGGGAGCTGTTTTTT. It codes for CASSFQGSGELFF. The V call is TRBV5-5, the J call TRBJ2-2; a weak D match, TRBD1 (5 bases). The CDR3 sequence is 13 residues long. CDR1 is SGHKS and CDR2 is YYEKEE in the germline V gene (reference sequence). V was trimmed by 2 bases and J by 6 bases, leaving 8 bases between them.

The rearrangement links TRBV9 to TRBJ2-2, with TRBD1 matching 8 bases. Per the germline V gene, CDR1 is SGDLS and CDR2 is YYNGEE. The CDR3 length is 16 residues. The V segment lost 2 bases and the J segment 3 bases; nucleotides outside the gene matches: 6. This CDR3 reads CASSVPRGLDTGELFF. DNA for the CDR3: TGTGCCAGCAGCGTCCCCAGGGGGCTGGACACCGGGGAGCTGTTTTTT.

The chain carries TRBV5-6 and TRBJ1-3, with D possibly being TRBD1 (5 bases). The CDR3 runs to 16 residues. V lost 0 bases and J 0 bases, leaving 10 bases between the germline ends. The germline gives CDR1 SGHDT, CDR2 YYEEEE. This chain's CDR3 is CASSLDRPLSGNTIYF. The CDR3, as DNA: TGTGCCAGCAGCTTGGACAGGCCCCTCTCTGGAAACACCATATATTTT.

V usage is TRBV14 and J usage is TRBJ1-2; a possible D gene is TRBD1 (6 bases). Germline V gene sequence: CDR1 SGHDN, CDR2 FVKESK. V was clipped by 1 base and J by 4 bases, with 13 bases between them. The CDR3 has 15 residues. The DNA of the CDR3 is TGTGCCAGCAGCCAAGTCGAGGGGGGAGGCTATGGCTACACCTTC. It specifies CASSQVEGGGYGYTF.